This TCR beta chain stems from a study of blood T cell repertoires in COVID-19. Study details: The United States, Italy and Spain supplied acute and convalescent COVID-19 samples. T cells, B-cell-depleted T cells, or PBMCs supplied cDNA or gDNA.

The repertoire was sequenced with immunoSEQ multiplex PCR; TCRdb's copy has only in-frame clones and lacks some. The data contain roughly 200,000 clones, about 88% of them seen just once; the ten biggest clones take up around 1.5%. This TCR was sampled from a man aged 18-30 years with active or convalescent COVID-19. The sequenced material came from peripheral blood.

The CDR3: CSVEDQEQFF. The CDR3, as DNA: TGCAGCGTTGAAGACCAAGAGCAGTTCTTC. The gene calls are TRBV29-1 and TRBJ2-1; D ambiguous. From germline, CDR1 is SQVTM and CDR2 ANQGSEA. V was shortened by 0 bases and J by 10 bases, with 4 bases between the two germline ends. This CDR3 is 10 amino acids long.